The 24 T cell receptor beta chains below all came from one sample that was sequenced in a study of CD4 T cells in relation to SARS-CoV-2 and coronaviruses. The method was immunoSEQ multiplex PCR; TCRdb's version includes in-frame clones alone and lacks a portion of them. The table includes more than 20,000 clones, about 70% detected once. The antigens for these receptors are not known. Before the COVID-19 pandemic, during about 2011-2019, CD4+ T cells were taken from unexposed donors. After less than 11 days of culture, CD4+ T cells were isolated. The sequenced material came from CD4+ T cells from PBMCs, cultured in vitro. Source of these receptors: a human donor in good health.

The V and J genes are TRBV11-2 and TRBJ2-4; 8 bases match TRBD1. Germline V gene lookup returns CDR1 SGHAT and CDR2 FQNNGV. The V segment lost 3 bases and the J segment 4 bases; nucleotides outside the gene matches: 5. The CDR3 is made up of 15 amino acids. DNA of the CDR3: TGTGCCAGCAGCTTTGCCAGGGGGCATAAAAACATTCAGTACTTC. Translated: CASSFARGHKNIQYF.

Comments on this clone: A read error may account for a junction end that differs from germline. The J gene is TRBJ2-7, the V gene TRBV19; tentatively, D is TRBD1 or TRBD2 (5 bases each). CDR3 length equals 16 residues. CDR1 is LNHDA and CDR2 is SQIVND in the germline V gene (reference sequence). As DNA, the CDR3 is TGTGTCAGTAGGGGTCCCGGGGACCACGCGACCTACGAGCAGTACTTC. Translated, it gives CVSRGPGDHATYEQYF.

CDR3 in DNA: TGTGCCTGGAGTGTGGGGGGACATCAGCCCCAGCATTTT. This encodes CAWSVGGHQPQHF. The gene calls are TRBV30 and TRBJ1-5, with TRBD1 as a possible D gene (5 bases). The germline V gene has CDR1 GTSNPN and CDR2 SVGIG (reference sequence). V was trimmed by 0 bases and J by 5 bases, leaving 8 bases between them. This CDR3 comprises 13 residues.

This clone was seen a handful of times. The CDR3 spells CASSQVEGRLATQHF. The CDR3 nucleotides read TGCGCCAGCAGCCAAGTGGAGGGACGGCTCGCGACCCAGCATTTT. The V call is TRBV4-1, the J call TRBJ1-5, with D perhaps matching TRBD1 (5 bases). V lost 1 base, J lost 11 bases, and 18 bases lay in between. The CDR3 is made up of 15 amino acids. CDR1 and CDR2 from the germline V gene are MGHRA and YSYEKL.

This clone was detected a few times. The chain links TRBV6-2 or TRBV6-3 to TRBJ1-5; D is uncertain. Between the trimmed V and J ends, which lost 2 bases and 7 bases, there was a span of 15 bases. This CDR3 has 15 residues. From germline, CDR1 is MNHEY and CDR2 SVGEGT. CDR3 amino acids: CASSYRTPVGQPQHF. CDR3 DNA: TGTGCCAGCAGTTACAGGACTCCCGTTGGGCAGCCCCAGCATTTT.

V is TRBV27 and J is TRBJ1-5; 9 positions agree with TRBD1. V trimming: 5 bases; J trimming: 9 bases; junction bases outside the gene matches: 8. Looked up from germline, CDR1 is MNHEY and CDR2 is SMNVEV (reference sequence). This CDR3 region has 14 residues. The CDR3 DNA reads TGTGCCAGCAGTCCTCACAGGGGGCTGGTGCCCCAGCATTTT. Its protein is CASSPHRGLVPQHF.

This clone was observed a handful of times. V and J are TRBV7-9 and TRBJ2-5; TRBD1 aligns across 9 bases. The V segment lost 0 bases and the J segment 2 bases; nucleotides outside the gene matches: 7. CDR3 length equals 17 residues. Per the germline V gene, CDR1 is SEHNR and CDR2 is FQNEAQ (reference sequence). The CDR3 sequence: CASSLAIGTGPQETQYF. CDR3 DNA sequence: TGTGCCAGCAGCTTAGCCATCGGGACAGGGCCGCAAGAGACCCAGTACTTC.

In this sample, this clone turned up a few times. The chain combines TRBV6-6 with TRBJ1-5; TRBD1 might be the D (6 bases). The CDR3 runs to 14 residues. With 2 bases removed from V and 6 bases from J, the gap between germline ends came to 11 bases. Looked up from germline, CDR1 is MNHNY and CDR2 is SVGAGI (reference sequence). The CDR3 loop reads CASSYPLTGQPQHF. The CDR3 DNA is TGTGCCAGCAGTTACCCACTGACAGGTCAGCCCCAGCATTTT.

The V call is TRBV7-6, the J call TRBJ2-5; the match to TRBD2 covers 12 bases. Germline CDR1 SGHVS, CDR2 FNYEAQ. This CDR3 region has 20 residues. The junction had 20 bases not matched to a gene; V was cut back by 5 bases and J by 4 bases. Here the CDR3 DNA reads TGTGCCAGCAGCATAGACCCTTTTCTGCTAGCGGGGGGGCCTGGAGAGACCCAGTACTTC. It specifies CASSIDPFLLAGGPGETQYF.

The chain uses TRBV9 and TRBJ2-6; D not certain. The CDR3 extends over 14 amino acids. Trimming left V 4 bases short and J 0 bases short, with 5 bases between. CDR1 SGDLS and CDR2 YYNGEE come from the germline V gene. The CDR3 sequence is CASSSFSGANVLTF. CDR3 nucleotides: TGTGCCAGCAGCAGCTTCTCTGGGGCCAACGTCCTGACTTTC.

This clone came up a few times. The chain has TRBV19 and TRBJ1-2; D is uncertain. V lost 0 bases, J lost 9 bases, and 8 bases lay in between. The CDR3 length is 12 residues. CDR1 is LNHDA and CDR2 is SQIVND in the germline V gene (reference sequence). CDR3 nucleotide sequence: TGTGCCAGTAGTATAGAAAGGAAGAGCTACACCTTC. Residues: CASSIERKSYTF.

The chain links TRBV5-8 to TRBJ2-5; D gene uncertain. The CDR3 contains 11 residues. Trimming removed 4 bases from V and 3 bases from J, with 4 bases in between. The V gene's germline CDR1 is SGHTS and CDR2 YDEGEE. This chain's CDR3 is CASSPEETQYF. The CDR3 DNA sequence: TGTGCCAGCAGCCCAGAAGAGACCCAGTACTTC.

This clone appeared a few times. The chain joins TRBV4-2 to TRBJ2-3; the match to TRBD2 covers 7 bases. This CDR3 contains 14 residues. After removal of 2 bases from V and 6 bases from J, the junction contained 5 bases not matched to a gene. Germline CDR1 and CDR2: LGHNA and YNFKEQ. The CDR3 bases are TGTGCCAGCAGCCAACAGGGAGGGGCGGATACGCAGTATTTT. Protein product: CASSQQGGADTQYF.

This chain connects TRBV24-1 to TRBJ1-2, with 7 bases fitting TRBD1. V was clipped by 4 bases and J by 8 bases; unmatched bases: 6. Germline CDR1 is KGHDR and CDR2 is SFDVKD. The CDR3 sequence is 13 residues long. CDR3 nucleotide sequence: TGTGCCACCAGTGAGAGACAGGGTGGAGGCTACACCTTC. Encoded protein: CATSERQGGGYTF.

The chain links TRBV30 to TRBJ2-3, with D tentatively TRBD1 or TRBD2 (5 bases each). Trimming shortened V by 2 bases and J by 2 bases, and 11 bases separated the two germline ends. Per germline, CDR1 GTSNPN and CDR2 SVGIG (reference sequence). This CDR3 is built from 14 residues. This CDR3 is CAWSRGDHTDTQYF. The DNA for the CDR3 is TGTGCCTGGAGTAGGGGAGACCACACAGATACGCAGTATTTT.

The chain is built from TRBV6-5 and TRBJ1-1; TRBD1 is a possible D gene (6 bases). The V end lost 2 bases, the J end lost 2 bases, and 12 bases lay between the germline ends. The CDR3 extends over 15 amino acids. The germline gives CDR1 MNHEY, CDR2 SVGAGI. The CDR3 DNA follows: TGTGCCAGCAGTTACCACCCGGACAGCAACACTGAAGCTTTCTTT. Encoded protein: CASSYHPDSNTEAFF.

V gene TRBV4-3 combines with J gene TRBJ2-3, with D unresolved. The CDR3 is 14 amino acids. Trimming took off 0 bases at V and 2 bases at J, with 6 bases between the two ends. Per germline, CDR1 LGHNA and CDR2 YSLEER. Here the CDR3 DNA reads TGCGCCAGCAGCCAAGATCCTAACACAGATACGCAGTATTTT. It specifies CASSQDPNTDTQYF.

The V and J genes are TRBV5-5 and TRBJ1-5; the match to TRBD1 covers 7 bases. Per germline, CDR1 SGHKS and CDR2 YYEKEE (reference sequence). V lost 4 bases to trimming and J lost 11 bases; unmatched junction nucleotides: 9. The CDR3 totals 13 residues. The chain's CDR3 is CASSPRQGVTQHF. In DNA, the CDR3 is TGTGCCAGCAGCCCCCGACAGGGAGTAACCCAGCATTTT.

This clone was seen more than once but under ten times. The rearrangement uses TRBV2 and TRBJ1-3; D is unresolved. Trimming cost V 10 bases and J 2 bases, with 9 bases left between them. This CDR3 has 12 amino acids. Germline loops: CDR1 SNHLY, CDR2 FYNNEI. CDR3 sequence (DNA): TGTGCCACCGCGTTGGCTGGAAACACCATATATTTT. Amino acids: CATALAGNTIYF.

The rearrangement links TRBV7-2 to TRBJ1-1; 7 bases agree with TRBD1. Trimming cost V 4 bases and J 4 bases; bases outside gene matches: 12. The germline V gene encodes CDR1 SGHTA and CDR2 FQGNSA. The CDR3 is 16 residues long. The CDR3 loop reads CASSSRTLTGTTEAFF. In nucleotides, the CDR3 is TGTGCCAGCAGCTCACGTACCTTGACAGGGACCACTGAAGCTTTCTTT. The full variable domain, rest sourced from reference TRBV7-2 and TRBJ1-1, is GAGVSQSPSNKVTEKGKDVELRCDPISGHTALYWYRQSLGQGLEFLIYFQGNSAPDKSGLPSDRFSAERTGGSVSTLTIQRTQQEDSAVYLCASSSRTLTGTTEAFFGQGTRLTVV.

This chain joins TRBV27 and TRBJ1-6; weak D call: TRBD1 (5 bases). Germline V CDR1 and CDR2: MNHEY, SMNVEV (reference sequence). The length of the CDR3 is 15 residues. Trimming stripped 8 bases from V and 10 bases from J, with 21 bases between. The CDR3 sequence: CASCALGGDRSPLHF. In nucleotides, the CDR3 is TGTGCCAGCTGCGCCCTGGGAGGGGATCGATCACCCCTCCACTTT.

The count of this clone is one. The chain recombines TRBV27 with TRBJ2-7; D is uncertain. Germline V gene data show CDR1 as MNHEY and CDR2 as SMNVEV (reference sequence). The CDR3 totals 14 residues. The ends were cut back, 3 bases at V and 2 bases at J, with 11 bases in the middle. As DNA, the CDR3 is TGTGCCAGCAGTTTCCGAGTTGGGGCCTACGAGCAGTACTTC. The encoded protein is CASSFRVGAYEQYF.

The chain combines TRBV5-1 with TRBJ2-2, with a possible D match to TRBD1 (5 bases). Trimming removed 0 bases at V and 0 bases at J, with 9 bases between. Looked up from germline, CDR1 is SGHRS and CDR2 is YFSETQ. This CDR3 region has 16 residues. Written as DNA, the CDR3 is TGCGCCAGCAGCTTGGGGGGCTTTGCGAACACCGGGGAGCTGTTTTTT. Translating it yields CASSLGGFANTGELFF.

The chain joins TRBV3-1 (or the pseudogene TRBV3-2) to TRBJ2-5; 8 bases match TRBD2. Germline trimming cut 10 bases from V and 1 base from J; bases unmatched to any gene: 23. The germline gives CDR1 LGHDT, CDR2 YNNKEL (reference sequence). The CDR3 spans 19 residues. The CDR3 sequence: CANISPFGGRHVFQETQYF. The CDR3 DNA reads TGTGCCAACATTTCCCCTTTCGGCGGGAGGCATGTGTTCCAAGAGACCCAGTACTTC.